These 30 T cell receptor beta chains were all obtained from the same sample, sequenced in a study of blood T cell repertoires in COVID-19. Profiling relied on immunoSEQ multiplex PCR, and the TCRdb table lists in-frame clones only, not all of them. Of fewer than 250,000 clones in the sample, almost 85% were seen once. The sequencing input was peripheral blood. The receptors were sampled from a man in his fifties or sixties with acute or convalescent COVID-19.

The chain recombines TRBV7-8 with TRBJ1-2; 10 positions match TRBD1. The CDR3 is 17 residues long. Trimming at V came to 7 bases and at J to 4 bases, leaving 15 bases not matched to a gene. From germline, CDR1 is SGHVS and CDR2 FQNEAQ. The chain's CDR3 is CASTEGTGVGLGYGYTF. The CDR3 nucleotides read TGTGCCAGCACCGAAGGGACAGGGGTTGGCCTGGGCTATGGCTACACCTTC.

The V call is TRBV13, the J call TRBJ1-2, with a possible D match to TRBD1 (6 bases). V was cut by 2 bases and J by 6 bases, with 13 bases left in between. This CDR3 region has 14 residues. The germline CDR1 and CDR2 sequences are PRHDT and FYEKMQ (reference sequence). The CDR3 region is CASSLWGQSDGYTF. The CDR3 DNA follows: TGTGCCAGCAGCTTATGGGGGCAAAGTGATGGCTACACCTTC.

The chain combines TRBV5-1 with TRBJ1-2, with 8 bases matching TRBD1. CDR3 length: 17 residues. The germline V gene encodes CDR1 SGHRS and CDR2 YFSETQ. Germline trimming cut 2 bases from V and 7 bases from J; bases unmatched to any gene: 16. CDR3 DNA sequence: TGCGCCAGCAGCTTTGGCGGACAGGGCAGCGTTTTGGGTGGCTACACCTTC. This sequence encodes CASSFGGQGSVLGGYTF.

The chain joins TRBV21-1 to TRBJ2-5; the table assigns TRBD2, which was not confirmed against the DNA. TRBV21-1 is a listed pseudogene. The CDR3 sequence is 17 residues long. The CDR3 region has the DNA TGTGCCAGCAGCCCGGGACTCGGAGGGTCTGGGGTCGGGACCCAGTACTTC. It encodes CASSPGLGGSGVGTQYF.

V usage is TRBV28 and J usage is TRBJ2-7; 11 bases fit TRBD2. The trim removed 8 bases at V and 1 base at J, leaving 4 bases unmatched. The germline CDR1 and CDR2 sequences are MDHEN and SYDVKM. The CDR3 totals 14 residues. CDR3 loop: CASLTSGTSYEQYF. DNA for the CDR3: TGTGCCAGCCTGACTAGCGGGACATCCTACGAGCAGTACTTC.

The rearrangement joins TRBV28 to TRBJ2-7; D is possibly TRBD1 (7 bases). With 8 bases removed from V and 2 bases from J, the gap between germline ends came to 16 bases. From germline, CDR1 is MDHEN and CDR2 SYDVKM. The CDR3 sequence is 14 residues long. The CDR3 DNA reads as TGTGCCAGCGGGGCCCAGGGGGGAGCCTACGAGCAGTACTTC. This encodes CASGAQGGAYEQYF. Drawing the rest from reference TRBV28 and TRBJ2-7, the complete variable domain is DVKVTQSSRYLVKRTGEKVFLECVQDMDHENMFWYRQDPGLGLRLIYFSYDVKMKEKGDIPEGYSVSREKKERFSLILESASTNQTSMYLCASGAQGGAYEQYFGPGTRLTVT.

The table lists this clone with a few counts. The V gene is TRBV5-4, the J gene TRBJ1-2; perhaps TRBD1 as D (6 bases). Trimming shortened V by 0 bases and J by 8 bases, and 8 bases separated the two germline ends. This CDR3 contains 12 residues. Looked up from germline, CDR1 is SGHNT and CDR2 is YYREEE (reference sequence). In DNA form, the CDR3 reads TGTGCCAGCAGCTTGGGAGGGGGAGGCTACACCTTC. Protein product: CASSLGGGGYTF.

V usage is TRBV27 and J usage is TRBJ1-1, with D possibly TRBD1 on 6 matching bases. V lost 2 bases and J lost 5, with 15 bases in between. CDR1 is MNHEY, CDR2 SMNVEV, per germline (reference sequence). CDR3 length equals 15 residues. The CDR3 sequence is CASSLTQGRGTEAFF. The CDR3 region has the DNA TGTGCCAGCAGTTTAACCCAGGGGAGGGGAACTGAAGCTTTCTTT.

This chain joins TRBV9 and TRBJ1-2; D is unclear. Trimming took 0 bases from V and 3 from J, leaving 15 bases between them. Germline V lookup: CDR1 SGDLS, CDR2 YYNGEE. This CDR3 is 16 amino acids long. CDR3 residues: CASSVVRASGDYGYTF. DNA of the CDR3: TGTGCCAGCAGCGTAGTACGGGCCTCCGGGGACTATGGCTACACCTTC.

DNA of the CDR3: TGTGCCAGCAGCTTAAATCCGGGACAGTATAATTCACCCCTCCACTTT. Residues: CASSLNPGQYNSPLHF. The chain couples TRBV11-2 to TRBJ1-6; 7 bases agree with TRBD1. J lost 4 bases, V lost 2 bases, and 5 bases had no gene match. The CDR3 contains 16 residues. The germline V gene encodes CDR1 SGHAT and CDR2 FQNNGV.

The J gene is TRBJ1-3, the V gene TRBV27, with D unclear. The CDR3 length is 14 residues. Trimming stripped 2 bases from V and 4 bases from J, with 9 bases between. CDR1 and CDR2 from the germline V gene are MNHEY and SMNVEV (reference sequence). CDR3 sequence reads: CASSLRGIGNTIYF. The DNA of the CDR3 is TGTGCCAGCAGTTTAAGAGGGATCGGAAACACCATATATTTT.

The chain recombines TRBV10-1 with TRBJ2-7, with a possible D match to TRBD1 (11 bases). Deletions cut 0 bases from V and 3 bases from J, with 21 bases between. This CDR3 is built from 18 residues. Per the germline V gene, CDR1 is WNHNN and CDR2 is SYGVQD (reference sequence). Here the CDR3 DNA reads TGCGCCAGCAGTGAGTCCGGACAGGGGGCTAGCGGGAGCTACGAGCAGTACTTC. The encoded protein is CASSESGQGASGSYEQYF.

The V call is TRBV6-6, the J call TRBJ1-5; 7 bases align to TRBD1. The CDR3 spans 14 residues. The junction had 1 base not matched to a gene; V was cut back by 4 bases and J by 1 base. Germline CDR1 is MNHNY and CDR2 is SVGAGI (reference sequence). CDR3 amino acids: CASSWTGSNQPQHF. The CDR3 coding sequence is TGTGCCAGCAGTTGGACAGGAAGCAATCAGCCCCAGCATTTT.

V and J are TRBV10-2 and TRBJ1-6; D possibly corresponds to TRBD1 (6 bases). Between the trimmed V and J ends, which lost 6 bases and 8 bases, there was a span of 17 bases. Germline CDR1 is WSHSY and CDR2 is SAAADI. The length of the CDR3 is 15 residues. CDR3 protein: CASRAGQTADSPLHF. CDR3 in DNA: TGCGCCAGCAGAGCCGGACAGACCGCCGATTCACCCCTCCACTTT.

The V gene is TRBV18, the J gene TRBJ1-1, with D perhaps TRBD1 (6 bases). The CDR3 spans 14 residues. V was pared by 6 bases and J by 4 bases, with 15 bases between. Germline V gene sequence: CDR1 KGHSH, CDR2 LQKENI. CDR3: CASSYRDIGTEAFF. DNA of the CDR3: TGTGCCAGCTCCTATCGGGACATCGGCACTGAAGCTTTCTTT.

This chain links TRBV7-9 with TRBJ2-1; possible D gene TRBD2, 5 bases. The germline CDR1 and CDR2 sequences are SEHNR and FQNEAQ (reference sequence). The CDR3 consists of 14 residues. Trimming took off 5 bases at V and 0 bases at J, with 8 bases between the two ends. The chain's CDR3 is CASSPRDSYNEQFF. The DNA of the CDR3 is TGTGCCAGCAGCCCCCGGGACTCCTACAATGAGCAGTTCTTC.

The chain links TRBV6-5 to TRBJ2-7, with D unresolved. The CDR3 contains 14 residues. CDR1 and CDR2 from the germline V gene are MNHEY and SVGAGI. With 6 bases removed from V and 2 bases from J, the gap between germline ends came to 14 bases. The DNA for the CDR3 is TGTGCCAGCAGCCCACTCACAGAGACCTACGAGCAGTACTTC. Residues: CASSPLTETYEQYF.

J is TRBJ1-4 and V is TRBV6-2 or TRBV6-3, with 10 bases lining up with TRBD1. CDR3 length: 14 amino acids. The junction had 4 bases not matched to a gene; V was cut back by 5 bases and J by 7 bases. Germline V lookup: CDR1 MNHEY, CDR2 SVGEGT. The CDR3 loop reads CASSDGTGVEKLFF. CDR3 bases: TGTGCCAGCAGTGACGGGACAGGGGTTGAAAAACTGTTTTTT.

This CDR3 is CASSILRQDGNSPLHF. Here the CDR3 DNA reads TGTGCCAGTAGTATTCTACGACAGGATGGAAATTCACCCCTCCACTTT. The chain combines TRBV19 with TRBJ1-6; D possibly corresponds to TRBD1 (6 bases). Trimming cost V 3 bases and J 7 bases, with 16 bases left between them. This CDR3 is built from 16 residues. Germline V CDR1 and CDR2: LNHDA, SQIVND (reference sequence).

This clone was counted once. The chain links TRBV11-2 to TRBJ2-5, with TRBD2 matching 11 bases. Germline V gene sequence: CDR1 SGHAT, CDR2 FQNNGV. The CDR3 runs to 19 residues. The J segment lost 0 bases and the V segment lost 8 bases, leaving 17 bases of the junction unmatched. The CDR3 bases are TGTGCCAGCGTGCAAGGGCTGGCTAGCGGGGGGCCGCACCAAGAGACCCAGTACTTC. This translates into CASVQGLASGGPHQETQYF.

The chain carries TRBV9 and TRBJ1-5, with D possibly being TRBD1 (5 bases). Trimming removed 0 bases at V and 7 bases at J, with 14 bases between. Looked up from germline, CDR1 is SGDLS and CDR2 is YYNGEE. There are 15 residues in the CDR3. The CDR3 sequence: CASSVAGGERQPQHF. CDR3 nucleotide sequence: TGTGCCAGCAGCGTAGCCGGGGGGGAGCGGCAGCCCCAGCATTTT.

The chain links TRBV7-6 to TRBJ2-7, with TRBD1 as a possible D gene (5 bases). This CDR3 is 16 amino acids long. The germline V gene has CDR1 SGHVS and CDR2 FNYEAQ. Trimming removed 0 bases from V and 5 bases from J, with 17 bases in between. DNA for the CDR3: TGTGCCAGCAGCTTAGCGGTCTGGCAGGGCACCAACGAGCAGTACTTC. The encoded protein is CASSLAVWQGTNEQYF.

The chain carries TRBV7-9 and TRBJ1-2; TRBD1 matches at 7 bases. Germline V lookup: CDR1 SEHNR, CDR2 FQNEAQ (reference sequence). Trimming at V came to 2 bases and at J to 0 bases, leaving 3 bases not matched to a gene. The CDR3 totals 15 residues. Here the CDR3 reads CASSLTGVPNYGYTF. For the CDR3, the DNA is TGTGCCAGCAGCTTAACAGGGGTCCCTAACTATGGCTACACCTTC. Full variable domain (remainder filled in from reference TRBV7-9 and TRBJ1-2): DTGVSQNPRHKITKRGQNVTFRCDPISEHNRLYWYRQTLGQGPEFLTYFQNEAQLEKSRLLSDRFSAERPKGSFSTLEIQRTEQGDSAMYLCASSLTGVPNYGYTFGSGTRLTVV.

This clone was seen just once. The chain joins TRBV7-3 to TRBJ2-5; TRBD1 aligns across 8 bases. Germline V CDR1 and CDR2: SGHTA, FQGTGA. The J segment lost 8 bases and the V segment lost 1 base, leaving 6 bases of the junction unmatched. This CDR3 comprises 14 residues. The CDR3 coding sequence is TGTGCCAGCAGCTTAAAGGACAGGGCGGACACCCAGTACTTC. It translates to CASSLKDRADTQYF.

The CDR3 region is CASSIGGTTGYGYTF. Here the CDR3 DNA reads TGTGCCAGTAGTATAGGCGGGACTACCGGCTATGGCTACACCTTC. The chain combines TRBV19 with TRBJ1-2; TRBD1 might be the D (5 bases). V dropped 1 base and J dropped 4 bases, with 13 bases sitting between them. CDR1 and CDR2 from the germline V gene are LNHDA and SQIVND (reference sequence). This CDR3 is 15 amino acids long. The complete variable domain, with remaining parts taken from reference TRBV19 and TRBJ1-2, reads DGGITQSPKYLFRKEGQNVTLSCEQNLNHDAMYWYRQDPGQGLRLIYYSQIVNDFQKGDIAEGYSVSREKKESFPLTVTSAQKNPTAFYLCASSIGGTTGYGYTFGSGTRLTVV.

This rearrangement joins TRBV11-3 to TRBJ1-1; D possibly corresponds to TRBD1 (5 bases). The germline gives CDR1 SGHNT, CDR2 YENEEA. The CDR3 consists of 12 residues. V lost 7 bases to trimming and J lost 6 bases, with 12 bases between them. CDR3: CASTGGLSEAFF. The CDR3, as DNA: TGTGCCAGCACCGGGGGACTCTCTGAAGCTTTCTTT.

The chain recombines TRBV19 with TRBJ2-7; 7 bases match TRBD1. V lost 4 bases, J lost 3 bases, and 12 bases stayed unmatched. Germline CDR1 and CDR2: LNHDA and SQIVND (reference sequence). This CDR3 is built from 16 residues. The CDR3 DNA follows: TGTGCCAGTAGTAGGGGACAGACAAACCCTGGCTACGAGCAGTACTTC. This translates into CASSRGQTNPGYEQYF.

This chain uses TRBV5-4 with TRBJ1-4; no firm D call. With 0 bases removed from V and 2 bases from J, the gap between germline ends came to 8 bases. This CDR3 is 15 amino acids long. Germline V lookup: CDR1 SGHNT, CDR2 YYREEE (reference sequence). This CDR3 reads CASSLAPSTNEKLFF. In DNA, the CDR3 is TGTGCCAGCAGCTTGGCCCCTTCGACTAATGAAAAACTGTTTTTT. Filled out from reference TRBV5-4 and TRBJ1-4, the complete variable domain reads ETGVTQSPTHLIKTRGQQVTLRCSSQSGHNTVSWYQQALGQGPQFIFQYYREEENGRGNFPPRFSGLQFPNYSSELNVNALELDDSALYLCASSLAPSTNEKLFFGSGTQLSVL.

J is TRBJ1-1 and V is TRBV11-1; 7 bases map to TRBD1. Trimming removed 2 bases from V and 4 bases from J; junction bases left unmatched: 7. The germline V gene has CDR1 SGHAT and CDR2 FQDESV (reference sequence). The CDR3 totals 15 residues. The CDR3 DNA reads as TGTGCCAGCAGCTTAAGTACAGGGGTGAGCACTGAAGCTTTCTTT. It is translated as CASSLSTGVSTEAFF.

This clone has just one count. The J gene is TRBJ2-1, the V gene TRBV7-3, with TRBD2 matching 10 bases. V lost 4 bases to trimming and J lost 4 bases; unmatched junction nucleotides: 1. The germline V gene encodes CDR1 SGHTA and CDR2 FQGTGA. The CDR3 is 14 amino acids. The CDR3 region has the DNA TGTGCCAGCAGCTCTAGCGGGGGTTACAATGAGCAGTTCTTC. It yields the protein CASSSSGGYNEQFF.